This T cell receptor beta chain was recorded in a study of neoadjuvant anti-PD-1 for oral cavity cancer. TCRdb's table, derived via immunoSEQ multiplex PCR, lists solely in-frame clones and lacks some. This table holds 50,000 to 65,000 clones, roughly 84% found once. The length of the CDR3 is 12 residues. V lost 2 bases, J lost 7 bases, and 9 bases lay in between. The genes are TRBV5-3 and TRBJ1-1; D remains ambiguous. TRBV5-3 is marked as an open reading frame, function uncertain. This clonotype was obtained from a person aged 40 to 85 with oral cavity squamous cell carcinoma. Sample: PBMCs, taken before nivolumab (anti-PD-1) treatment. CDR3 nucleotides: TGTGCCAGAAGCTTTGGGGATGTTGAAGCTTTCTTT. It is translated as CARSFGDVEAFF.